This TCR beta chain comes out of a study of blood T cell repertoires in COVID-19. Original processing methods: Reference gene primer amplification yielded estimated nucleated cell counts. Measured with immunoSEQ multiplex PCR; TCRdb has only the in-frame clones, and not every one. For V, J and clone size, that table is used; D and trimming come from the DNA. The data contain about 250,000 clones, about 88% of them singletons. This clone has a single count. Participant ages covered roughly 18 to 90 years across 20 to 30 US areas. Self-reported history from a screening survey and questionnaire set each donor's cohort. There are 14 residues in the CDR3. The V gene's germline CDR1 is SGDLS and CDR2 YYNGEE. Deletions cut 4 bases from V and 5 bases from J, with 16 bases between.

The origin of this receptor is a woman between 45 and 60 years old who had been exposed to COVID-19. The gene calls are TRBV9 and TRBJ2-7; D perhaps matches TRBD2 (6 bases). The sample consisted of PBMCs or T cells enriched from blood (not recorded which). The CDR3 spells CASSSGSLGDEQYF. The CDR3 DNA sequence: TGTGCCAGCAGCAGCGGGTCCCTTGGAGACGAGCAGTACTTC.